Described below is a single TCR beta chain sequence and its context. The record originates from a study of blood T cell repertoires in COVID-19. The wider study: Whether acute or convalescent, the COVID-19 samples came from the United States, Italy and Spain. Nucleic acid was either cDNA or gDNA, and it came from T cells, B-cell-depleted T cells, or PBMCs.

The Seattle patients, enrolled during active infection, were followed longitudinally. The V and J ends lost 5 bases and 7 bases, in that order; junction bases with no gene match: 11. The CDR3 is made up of 15 amino acids. Germline CDR1 MNHEY, CDR2 SVGAGI. Authors' methods: Reference gene primers were amplified, and this amplification served to estimate nucleated cell counts. Sequencing used immunoSEQ multiplex PCR; TCRdb keeps in-frame clones, though not all of them. V, J and clone size derive from that table, while D and trimming were established from the DNA sequence. This table has about 300,000 clones, approximately 88% appearing once.

The source material was peripheral blood. The source is a woman between 25 and 40 years old with COVID-19, enrolled during active disease. The chain recombines TRBV6-5 with TRBJ1-2, with 9 positions matching TRBD1. The CDR3 DNA follows: TGTGCCAGCAGTAACCGCGGGACAGGGTGGTCTGGCTACACCTTC. Translation gives CASSNRGTGWSGYTF.